Each of the 30 T cell receptor beta chains below was sequenced from the same sample in a study of blood T cell repertoires in COVID-19. Libraries were prepared by immunoSEQ multiplex PCR; TCRdb keeps only in-frame clonotypes and omits some of them. The data hold approximately 200,000 clones, with roughly 81% observed a single time. The sample taken for sequencing was peripheral blood. The receptor set was obtained from an elderly woman with COVID-19, enrolled during active disease.

The rearrangement links TRBV5-1 to TRBJ2-3, with D possibly matching TRBD2 (6 bases). V was cut by 0 bases and J by 4 bases, with 9 bases left in between. Germline assignment: CDR1 SGHRS and CDR2 YFSETQ. There are 14 residues in the CDR3. The DNA of the CDR3 is TGCGCCAGCAGCTTGGAATCGGGGGCAGATACGCAGTATTTT. Protein sequence: CASSLESGADTQYF.

This clone was observed a handful of times. This rearrangement joins TRBV7-9 to TRBJ1-5; D uncertain. Germline-derived CDR1 and CDR2 are SEHNR and FQNEAQ (reference sequence). The CDR3 totals 13 residues. Trimming cost V 4 bases and J 5 bases, with 9 bases left between them. CDR3 bases: TGTGCCAGCAGCTACAGCGGCGATCAGCCCCAGCATTTT. Translated, it gives CASSYSGDQPQHF.

This clone appeared a few times. V usage is TRBV6-5 and J usage is TRBJ1-6; tentatively, D is TRBD1 (5 bases). V was trimmed by 11 bases and J by 8 bases, leaving 16 bases between them. Germline values: CDR1 MNHEY, CDR2 SVGAGI. There are 13 residues in the CDR3. The CDR3: CAGGSASDSPLHF. CDR3 nucleotides: TGTGCCGGGGGGAGCGCTTCGGATTCACCCCTCCACTTT.

The rearrangement joins TRBV6-5 to TRBJ1-2; 7 bases agree with TRBD1. Trimming cost V 3 bases and J 6 bases; bases outside gene matches: 10. The CDR3 consists of 15 residues. CDR1 is MNHEY, CDR2 SVGAGI, per germline. This CDR3 is CASSYSSTGDDGYTF. In DNA form, the CDR3 reads TGTGCCAGCAGTTATTCCAGTACAGGGGACGATGGCTACACCTTC.

The CDR3 DNA reads TGTGCCAGCGGACTAGCGGGAAGTTACGAGCAGTACTTC. Its protein is CASGLAGSYEQYF. The chain is built from TRBV25-1 and TRBJ2-7; TRBD2 matches 12 bases. Looked up from germline, CDR1 is MGHDK and CDR2 is SYGVNS. The ends lost 8 bases at V and 4 bases at J; junction bases unmatched: 3. This CDR3 contains 13 residues.

The CDR3 bases are TGTGCTAGTGGTTTCCCCAGCGGGGAGATAACCTACGAGCAGTACTTC. It specifies CASGFPSGEITYEQYF. The chain carries TRBV12-5 and TRBJ2-7, with 7 bases aligning to TRBD2. V shed 3 bases, J shed 2 bases, and the junction held 10 bases outside the gene matches. This CDR3 is 16 amino acids long. Germline CDR1 reads LGHNT; CDR2 reads FRNRAP. The full variable domain, its missing parts supplied by reference TRBV12-5 and TRBJ2-7, is DARVTQTPRHKVTEMGQEVTMRCQPILGHNTVFWYRQTMMQGLELLAYFRNRAPLDDSGMPKDRFSAEMPDATLATLKIQPSEPRDSAVYFCASGFPSGEITYEQYFGPGTRLTVT.

The gene calls are TRBV7-8 and TRBJ2-7, with 10 positions matching TRBD1. This CDR3 is 15 amino acids long. Trimming took 1 base from V and 3 from J; bases not matched to a gene: 3. The germline V gene has CDR1 SGHVS and CDR2 FQNEAQ. The CDR3 coding sequence is TGTGCCAGCAGCTTAGGACAGGGGGCAGGCTACGAGCAGTACTTC. It encodes CASSLGQGAGYEQYF.

Here the CDR3 reads CAISDPGGEPYNEQFF. The CDR3 DNA reads TGTGCCATCAGTGATCCGGGGGGCGAACCCTACAATGAGCAGTTCTTC. This chain links TRBV10-3 with TRBJ2-1; TRBD2 might be the D (7 bases). This CDR3 has 16 amino acids. Germline CDR1 reads ENHRY; CDR2 reads SYGVKD. Trimming took 3 bases from V and 2 from J, leaving 14 bases between them.

The rearrangement joins TRBV6-5 to TRBJ1-6; D is possibly TRBD1 (6 bases). The CDR3 has 15 residues. CDR1 MNHEY and CDR2 SVGAGI come from the germline V gene. The V end was cut by 0 bases, the J end by 13 bases, with 16 bases between. DNA for the CDR3: TGTGCCAGCAGTTACTCGATTGGGGGCCCTTCGCCCCTCCACTTT. Its translation: CASSYSIGGPSPLHF.

The chain joins TRBV11-3 to TRBJ2-1; D perhaps matches TRBD2 (7 bases). Trimming pared 2 bases from V and 12 bases from J, leaving 14 bases between. Germline CDR1 and CDR2: SGHNT and YENEEA. The CDR3 covers 13 residues. The CDR3 DNA reads TGTGCCAGCAGCTTAAGTGGGGGGGCCACGCAGTTCTTC. Translating gives CASSLSGGATQFF. The complete variable domain, with remaining parts taken from reference TRBV11-3 and TRBJ2-1, reads EAGVVQSPRYKIIEKKQPVAFWCNPISGHNTLYWYLQNLGQGPELLIRYENEEAVDDSQLPKDRFSAERLKGVDSTLKIQPAELGDSAVYLCASSLSGGATQFFGPGTRLTVL.

The rearrangement joins TRBV28 to TRBJ2-2, with a weak D call TRBD1 (6 bases). The germline V gene has CDR1 MDHEN and CDR2 SYDVKM. Trimming removed 0 bases from V and 6 bases from J, with 14 bases in between. CDR3 size: 16 residues. The chain's CDR3 is CASSLWGRWGPGELFF. The CDR3 DNA reads TGTGCCAGCAGTTTATGGGGACGATGGGGGCCCGGGGAGCTGTTTTTT. Variable domain in full (rest from reference TRBV28 and TRBJ2-2): DVKVTQSSRYLVKRTGEKVFLECVQDMDHENMFWYRQDPGLGLRLIYFSYDVKMKEKGDIPEGYSVSREKKERFSLILESASTNQTSMYLCASSLWGRWGPGELFFGEGSRLTVL.

The J gene is TRBJ1-6, the V gene TRBV27; TRBD1 aligns across 8 bases. The CDR3 has 15 residues. Trimming at V came to 5 bases and at J to 0 bases, leaving 0 bases not matched to a gene. Germline CDR1 and CDR2: MNHEY and SMNVEV (reference sequence). The CDR3 protein is CASSGQGSYNSPLHF. For the CDR3, the DNA is TGTGCCAGCAGTGGACAGGGCTCCTATAATTCACCCCTCCACTTT.

V gene TRBV19 combines with J gene TRBJ2-2; a weak D match, TRBD1 (6 bases). The CDR3 consists of 14 residues. V was pared by 0 bases and J by 6 bases, with 8 bases between. Germline CDR1 reads LNHDA; CDR2 reads SQIVND (reference sequence). CDR3 DNA sequence: TGTGCCAGTAGTATAGAACAGGGTCCCGGGGAGCTGTTTTTT. It yields the protein CASSIEQGPGELFF.

This clone showed up just a few times. This chain connects TRBV7-9 to TRBJ1-2; TRBD1 agrees at 8 bases. The length of the CDR3 is 15 residues. V lost 4 bases, J lost 6 bases, and 10 bases stayed unmatched. CDR1 and CDR2 (germline): SEHNR, FQNEAQ (reference sequence). CDR3 loop: CASSSVGTGLHGYTF. DNA for the CDR3: TGTGCCAGCAGCTCGGTTGGGACAGGATTACATGGCTACACCTTC.

The chain carries TRBV9 and TRBJ2-2; 8 bases map to TRBD1. The CDR3 sequence is 19 residues long. Germline CDR1 and CDR2: SGDLS and YYNGEE. The V segment lost 1 base and the J segment 7 bases; nucleotides outside the gene matches: 18. DNA of the CDR3: TGTGCCAGCAGCGTACTCGGGACAGGAAGGAGATTAGGTGGCGGGGAGCTGTTTTTT. Translated: CASSVLGTGRRLGGGELFF. Using reference TRBV9 and TRBJ2-2 for the parts outside the CDR3, the full variable domain is DSGVTQTPKHLITATGQRVTLRCSPRSGDLSVYWYQQSLDQGLQFLIQYYNGEERAKGNILERFSAQQFPDLHSELNLSSLELGDSALYFCASSVLGTGRRLGGGELFFGEGSRLTVL.

This sequence joins TRBV28 and TRBJ2-1; 7 bases line up with TRBD1. Trimming removed 3 bases from V and 2 bases from J; junction bases left unmatched: 7. The CDR3 sequence is 16 residues long. Germline loops: CDR1 MDHEN, CDR2 SYDVKM. CDR3 DNA sequence: TGTGCCAGCAGTTTGGGCCCCGGGACAGCCTACAATGAGCAGTTCTTC. This gives the protein CASSLGPGTAYNEQFF.

The chain employs TRBV2 and TRBJ1-3; D is unclear. With 3 bases removed from V and 2 bases from J, the gap between germline ends came to 8 bases. The CDR3 contains 14 residues. The V gene's germline CDR1 is SNHLY and CDR2 FYNNEI. Here the CDR3 DNA reads TGTGCCAGCAGTGACTCCCGTGCTGGAAACACCATATATTTT. Its protein product is CASSDSRAGNTIYF.

The rearrangement links TRBV5-1 to TRBJ2-3, with TRBD1 identical over 9 bases. The CDR3 extends over 16 amino acids. Germline V CDR1 and CDR2: SGHRS, YFSETQ. V was clipped by 3 bases and J by 7 bases; unmatched bases: 12. CDR3 sequence: CASSYGLGTGLNTQYF. DNA of the CDR3: TGCGCCAGCAGCTATGGGCTCGGGACAGGGCTCAATACGCAGTATTTT.

This chain joins TRBV19 and TRBJ1-1, with TRBD1 matching over 8 bases. From germline, CDR1 is LNHDA and CDR2 SQIVND (reference sequence). This CDR3 is 14 amino acids long. After removal of 9 bases from V and 1 base from J, the junction contained 7 bases not matched to a gene. CDR3 nucleotide sequence: TGTGCCAGCACCCAACAGGGGGGGAACACTGAAGCTTTCTTT. Encoded protein: CASTQQGGNTEAFF.

The chain is built from TRBV6-5 and TRBJ1-5, with D unresolved. Germline V gene data show CDR1 as MNHEY and CDR2 as SVGAGI. The CDR3 consists of 14 residues. The ends were cut back, 4 bases at V and 0 bases at J, with 7 bases in the middle. CDR3 in DNA: TGTGCCAGCAGTTTGCAGGATAGCAATCAGCCCCAGCATTTT. It is translated as CASSLQDSNQPQHF.

The chain employs TRBV5-1 and TRBJ1-2; 7 positions agree with TRBD1. There are 14 residues in the CDR3. The V gene end was trimmed by 4 bases and the J gene end by 4 bases; junction bases not matched to a gene: 7. CDR1 and CDR2 from the germline V gene are SGHRS and YFSETQ. CDR3 coding DNA: TGCGCCAGCAGCGCAGGGACAGATCGCTATGGCTACACCTTC. Translating gives CASSAGTDRYGYTF.

V usage is TRBV19 and J usage is TRBJ1-2; D is undetermined. Germline values: CDR1 LNHDA, CDR2 SQIVND (reference sequence). The CDR3 runs to 14 residues. The ends were cut back, 2 bases at V and 8 bases at J, with 15 bases in the middle. The CDR3 is CASSIREGPRGYTF. The CDR3 nucleotides read TGTGCCAGTAGTATACGAGAGGGCCCGAGAGGCTACACCTTC.

This chain joins TRBV2 and TRBJ2-5; 7 bases line up with TRBD1. CDR1 SNHLY and CDR2 FYNNEI come from the germline V gene. The CDR3 is made up of 14 amino acids. J gave up 2 bases and V 4 bases, and 4 bases lay outside the gene matches. In DNA, the CDR3 is TGTGCCAGCAGTGGCCCCAGGGGGCAAGAGACCCAGTACTTC. This encodes CASSGPRGQETQYF.

V usage is TRBV9 and J usage is TRBJ1-1, with D perhaps TRBD1 (6 bases). CDR3 length: 16 residues. Germline lookup yields CDR1 SGDLS and CDR2 YYNGEE. V dropped 1 base and J dropped 1 base, with 14 bases sitting between them. The CDR3 bases are TGTGCCAGCAGCGTAACGCCTAGGACAGAGAACACTGAAGCTTTCTTT. Protein product: CASSVTPRTENTEAFF.

The chain joins TRBV29-1 to TRBJ2-5, with 9 bases aligning to TRBD2. The length of the CDR3 is 16 residues. Trimming cost V 7 bases and J 1 base; bases outside gene matches: 13. Germline V gives CDR1 SQVTM, CDR2 ANQGSEA. This CDR3 reads CSAWGGASGAQETQYF. CDR3 coding DNA: TGCAGCGCCTGGGGGGGGGCTAGCGGGGCCCAAGAGACCCAGTACTTC.

CDR3: CASRSEPGQRTETQYF. The CDR3 nucleotides read TGCGCCAGCCGCTCGGAACCGGGACAAAGGACGGAGACCCAGTACTTC. The rearrangement uses TRBV5-1 and TRBJ2-5; D perhaps matches TRBD1 (6 bases). V lost 7 bases and J lost 5, with 24 bases in between. The CDR3 runs 16 residues. The V gene's germline CDR1 is SGHRS and CDR2 YFSETQ.

The chain has TRBV2 and TRBJ2-2; 12 bases line up with TRBD2. V was pared by 9 bases and J by 5 bases, with 16 bases of the junction left unmatched. Germline loops: CDR1 SNHLY, CDR2 FYNNEI. The CDR3 runs 18 residues. For the CDR3, the DNA is TGTGCCAGTGACCCGGCTAGCGGGAGGGCCGGGGGAACCGGGGAGCTGTTTTTT. Translating it yields CASDPASGRAGGTGELFF.

The chain is built from TRBV19 and TRBJ2-4; 12 nucleotides align to TRBD1. CDR1 and CDR2 (germline): LNHDA, SQIVND (reference sequence). The length of the CDR3 is 15 residues. V trimming: 6 bases; J trimming: 8 bases; junction bases outside the gene matches: 8. The CDR3 protein is CASRAGTGGSYIQYF. CDR3 bases: TGTGCCAGTAGAGCTGGGACAGGGGGCTCGTACATTCAGTACTTC.

The rearrangement links TRBV6-5 to TRBJ1-3; tentatively, D is TRBD1 (6 bases). CDR3 length equals 13 residues. V lost 6 bases to trimming and J lost 2 bases, with 8 bases between them. Germline CDR1 is MNHEY and CDR2 is SVGAGI. The CDR3 region has the DNA TGTGCCAGCAGGCCAGGGGCTGGAAACACCATATATTTT. Its translation is CASRPGAGNTIYF.

Only one count was recorded for this clone. The chain employs TRBV7-8 and TRBJ2-7, with D maybe TRBD1 (5 bases). V was trimmed by 4 bases and J by 9 bases, leaving 10 bases between them. The germline V gene encodes CDR1 SGHVS and CDR2 FQNEAQ. CDR3 length equals 11 residues. DNA for the CDR3: TGTGCCAGCAGCTCGACAGTCTGGCAGTACTTC. It specifies CASSSTVWQYF.